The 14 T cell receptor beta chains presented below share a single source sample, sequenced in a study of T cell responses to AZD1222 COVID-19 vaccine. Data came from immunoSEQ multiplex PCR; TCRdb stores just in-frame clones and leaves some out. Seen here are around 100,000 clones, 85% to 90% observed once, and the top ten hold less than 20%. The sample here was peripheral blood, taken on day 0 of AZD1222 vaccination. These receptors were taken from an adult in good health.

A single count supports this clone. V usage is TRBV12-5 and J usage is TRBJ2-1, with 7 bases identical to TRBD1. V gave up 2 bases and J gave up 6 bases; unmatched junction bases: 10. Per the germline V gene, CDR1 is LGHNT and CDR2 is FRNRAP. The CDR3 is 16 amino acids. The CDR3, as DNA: TGTGCTAGTGGTTTGACTGTAAGGACAGGCCGCAATGAGCAGTTCTTC. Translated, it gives CASGLTVRTGRNEQFF.

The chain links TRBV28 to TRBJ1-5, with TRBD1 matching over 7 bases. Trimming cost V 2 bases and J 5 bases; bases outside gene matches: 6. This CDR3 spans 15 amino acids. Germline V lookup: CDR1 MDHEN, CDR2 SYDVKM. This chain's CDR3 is CASSLLEGADQPQHF. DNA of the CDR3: TGTGCCAGCAGTTTACTTGAGGGGGCCGATCAGCCCCAGCATTTT.

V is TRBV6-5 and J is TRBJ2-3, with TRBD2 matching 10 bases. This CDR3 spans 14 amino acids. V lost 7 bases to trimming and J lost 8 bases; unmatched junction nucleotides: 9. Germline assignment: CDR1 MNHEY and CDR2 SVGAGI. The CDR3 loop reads CASKKRGGLRTQYF. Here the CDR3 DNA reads TGTGCCAGCAAAAAGCGGGGGGGCCTTCGTACGCAGTATTTT.

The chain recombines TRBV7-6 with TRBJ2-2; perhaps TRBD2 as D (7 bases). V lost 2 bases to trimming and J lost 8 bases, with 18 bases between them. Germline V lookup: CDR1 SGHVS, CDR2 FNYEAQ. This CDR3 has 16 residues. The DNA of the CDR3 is TGTGCCAGCAGCTTAATGGGGGGGGCCGGACCTGGGGAGCTGTTTTTT. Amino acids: CASSLMGGAGPGELFF.

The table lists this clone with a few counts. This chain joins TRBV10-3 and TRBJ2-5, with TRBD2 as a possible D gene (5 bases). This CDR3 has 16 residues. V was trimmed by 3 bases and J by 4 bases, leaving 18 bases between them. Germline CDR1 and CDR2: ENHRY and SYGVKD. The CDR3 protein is CAISESRTTRRETQYF. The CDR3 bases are TGTGCCATCAGTGAAAGCCGGACCACTAGAAGAGAGACCCAGTACTTC.

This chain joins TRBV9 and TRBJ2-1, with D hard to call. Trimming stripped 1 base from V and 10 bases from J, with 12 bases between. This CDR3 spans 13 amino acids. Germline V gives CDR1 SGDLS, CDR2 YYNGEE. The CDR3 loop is CASSVRGVGEQFF. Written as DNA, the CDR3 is TGTGCCAGCAGCGTACGAGGCGTTGGGGAGCAGTTCTTC.

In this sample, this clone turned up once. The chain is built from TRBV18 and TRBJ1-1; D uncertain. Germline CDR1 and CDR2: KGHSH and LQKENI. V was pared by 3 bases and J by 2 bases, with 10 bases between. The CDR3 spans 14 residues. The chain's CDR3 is CASSPVRINTEAFF. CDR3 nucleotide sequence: TGTGCCAGCTCACCGGTAAGGATTAACACTGAAGCTTTCTTT.

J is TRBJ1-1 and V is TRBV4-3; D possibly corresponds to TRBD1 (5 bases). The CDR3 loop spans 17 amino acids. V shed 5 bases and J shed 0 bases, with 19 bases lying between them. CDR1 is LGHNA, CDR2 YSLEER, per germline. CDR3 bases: TGCGCCAGCAGCACCCGCGGGGGGAGAGGGATGAACACTGAAGCTTTCTTT. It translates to CASSTRGGRGMNTEAFF.

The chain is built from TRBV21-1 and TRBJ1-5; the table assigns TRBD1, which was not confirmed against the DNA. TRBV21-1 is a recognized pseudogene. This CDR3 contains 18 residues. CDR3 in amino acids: CASSKPGQGVRYGQPQHF. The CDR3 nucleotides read TGTGCCAGCAGCAAACCGGGACAGGGGGTCCGATATGGTCAGCCCCAGCATTTT.

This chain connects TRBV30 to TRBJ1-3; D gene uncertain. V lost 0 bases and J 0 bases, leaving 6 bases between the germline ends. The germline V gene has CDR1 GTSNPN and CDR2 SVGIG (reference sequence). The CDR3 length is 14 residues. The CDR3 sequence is CAWSVGGSGNTIYF. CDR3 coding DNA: TGTGCCTGGAGTGTAGGCGGCTCTGGAAACACCATATATTTT.

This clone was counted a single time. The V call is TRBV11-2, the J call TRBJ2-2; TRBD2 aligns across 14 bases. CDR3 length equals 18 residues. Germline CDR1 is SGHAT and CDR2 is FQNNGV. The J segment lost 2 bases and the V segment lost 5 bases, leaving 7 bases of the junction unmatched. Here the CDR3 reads CASSRGTSGGRNTGELFF. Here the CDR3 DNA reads TGTGCCAGCAGCCGAGGGACTAGCGGGGGCCGAAACACCGGGGAGCTGTTTTTT. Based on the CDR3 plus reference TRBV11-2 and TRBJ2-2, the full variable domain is EAGVAQSPRYKIIEKRQSVAFWCNPISGHATLYWYQQILGQGPKLLIQFQNNGVVDDSQLPKDRFSAERLKGVDSTLKIQPAKLEDSAVYLCASSRGTSGGRNTGELFFGEGSRLTVL.

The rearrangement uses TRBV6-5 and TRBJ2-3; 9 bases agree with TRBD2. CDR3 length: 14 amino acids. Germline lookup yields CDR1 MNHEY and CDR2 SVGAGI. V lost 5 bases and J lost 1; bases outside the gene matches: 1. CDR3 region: CASSQREGTDTQYF. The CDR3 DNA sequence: TGTGCCAGCAGTCAGCGGGAGGGCACAGATACGCAGTATTTT.

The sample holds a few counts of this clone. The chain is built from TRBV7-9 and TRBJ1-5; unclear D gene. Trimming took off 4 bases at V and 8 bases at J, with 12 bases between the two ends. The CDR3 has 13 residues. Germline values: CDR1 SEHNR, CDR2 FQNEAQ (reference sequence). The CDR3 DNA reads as TGTGCCAGCAGCTCTGACCCTGATGAGCCCCAGCATTTT. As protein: CASSSDPDEPQHF.

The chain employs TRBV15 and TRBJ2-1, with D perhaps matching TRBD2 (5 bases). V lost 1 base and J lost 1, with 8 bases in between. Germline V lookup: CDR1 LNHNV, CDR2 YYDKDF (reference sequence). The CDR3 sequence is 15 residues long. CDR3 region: CATSRVAGSYNEQFF. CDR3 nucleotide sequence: TGTGCCACCAGCAGAGTGGCGGGTTCCTACAATGAGCAGTTCTTC.